There are many counts of the clone carrying this T cell receptor beta chain. Its specificity is not known. The source of the sample is a study of T-cell reconstitution after alpha-beta-depleted transplantation in children. CDR3 size: 17 residues. The V end was cut by 2 bases, the J end by 4 bases, with 19 bases between. The germline gives CDR1 SGDLS, CDR2 YYNGEE. Study-level findings and limits: Expanded graft clones, several hundred of them, were reportedly the source of alpha-beta T cells about two months after transplant. For some patients, TCRbeta diversity was high at day 60 because of recipient T cells and thymic progenitors that survived. A year post-transplant, T-cell counts and diversity derived mostly from newly produced T cells.

For TCRbeta, the library was prepared with unique molecular identifiers. MiXCR, run by TCRdb on the PCR reads, gives a single entry per CDR3 protein. The sample yields 400,000 to 550,000 distinct CDR3 sequences, roughly a tenth seen once. The sequence was collected from a child aged 2 to 10 with inherited bone marrow failure, due to receive a stem cell transplant. The rearrangement joins TRBV9 to TRBJ2-1, with D hard to call. The material was PBMCs, obtained before TCRalphabeta/CD19-depleted stem cell transplant. Written as DNA, the CDR3 is TGTGCCAGCAGCGTTGAAGGACCTCCAATCGGGTACAATGAGCAGTTCTTC. It is translated as CASSVEGPPIGYNEQFF. Using reference TRBV9 and TRBJ2-1 for the parts outside the CDR3, the full variable domain is DSGVTQTPKHLITATGQRVTLRCSPRSGDLSVYWYQQSLDQGLQFLIQYYNGEERAKGNILERFSAQQFPDLHSELNLSSLELGDSALYFCASSVEGPPIGYNEQFFGPGTRLTVL.